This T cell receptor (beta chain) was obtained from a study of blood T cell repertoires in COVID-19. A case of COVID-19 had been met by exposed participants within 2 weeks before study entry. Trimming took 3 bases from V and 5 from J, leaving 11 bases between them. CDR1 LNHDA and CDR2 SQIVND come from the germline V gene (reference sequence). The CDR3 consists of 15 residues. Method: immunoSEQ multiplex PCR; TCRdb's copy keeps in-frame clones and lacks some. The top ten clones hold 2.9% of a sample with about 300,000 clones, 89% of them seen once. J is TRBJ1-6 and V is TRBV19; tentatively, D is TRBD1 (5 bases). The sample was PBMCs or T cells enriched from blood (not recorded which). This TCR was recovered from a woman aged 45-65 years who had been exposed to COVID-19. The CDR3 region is CASSMDGQNNSPLHF. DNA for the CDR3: TGTGCCAGTAGTATGGACGGACAAAATAATTCACCCCTCCACTTT.